This T cell receptor beta chain was captured in a study of T cells in Graves' hyperthyroidism and ophthalmopathy. There were TCR beta CDR3 regions amplified from RNA transcripts. Initially, a first-round RT-PCR of the TCR CDR3 employed the HTBI primer set. TCRdb reanalysed the multiplex PCR reads using MiXCR and keeps one entry per CDR3 protein. The top ten clones hold about a third of a sample with roughly 350,000 distinct CDR3 sequences, roughly 13% of them seen once. Germline V gives CDR1 LNHDA, CDR2 SQIVND (reference sequence). Trimming cost V 9 bases and J 0 bases; bases outside gene matches: 7. The CDR3 extends over 15 amino acids. Lactation, pregnancy, other autoimmune disease or uncontrolled infection led to exclusion of patients.

Sequenced material: blood. The rearrangement uses TRBV19 and TRBJ2-1; 8 bases map to TRBD2. The TCR sequence derives from a woman aged 40 to 50 with Graves' ophthalmopathy. The CDR3 protein is CASQREHTSYNEQFF. As DNA, the CDR3 is TGTGCCAGCCAGCGGGAGCACACCTCCTACAATGAGCAGTTCTTC.